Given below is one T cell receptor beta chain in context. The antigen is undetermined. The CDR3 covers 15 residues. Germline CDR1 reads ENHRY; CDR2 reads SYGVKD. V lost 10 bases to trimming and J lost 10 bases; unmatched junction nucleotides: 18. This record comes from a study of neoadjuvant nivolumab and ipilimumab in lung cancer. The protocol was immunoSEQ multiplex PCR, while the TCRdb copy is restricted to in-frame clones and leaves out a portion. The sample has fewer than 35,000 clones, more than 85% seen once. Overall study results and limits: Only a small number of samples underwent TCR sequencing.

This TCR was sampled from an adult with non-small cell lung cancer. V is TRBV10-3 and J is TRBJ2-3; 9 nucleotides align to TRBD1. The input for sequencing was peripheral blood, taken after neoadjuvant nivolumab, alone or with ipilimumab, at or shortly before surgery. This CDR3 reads CATQQGAFSRDPQYF. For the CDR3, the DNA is TGTGCCACTCAACAGGGGGCATTCTCCCGTGATCCGCAGTATTTT.